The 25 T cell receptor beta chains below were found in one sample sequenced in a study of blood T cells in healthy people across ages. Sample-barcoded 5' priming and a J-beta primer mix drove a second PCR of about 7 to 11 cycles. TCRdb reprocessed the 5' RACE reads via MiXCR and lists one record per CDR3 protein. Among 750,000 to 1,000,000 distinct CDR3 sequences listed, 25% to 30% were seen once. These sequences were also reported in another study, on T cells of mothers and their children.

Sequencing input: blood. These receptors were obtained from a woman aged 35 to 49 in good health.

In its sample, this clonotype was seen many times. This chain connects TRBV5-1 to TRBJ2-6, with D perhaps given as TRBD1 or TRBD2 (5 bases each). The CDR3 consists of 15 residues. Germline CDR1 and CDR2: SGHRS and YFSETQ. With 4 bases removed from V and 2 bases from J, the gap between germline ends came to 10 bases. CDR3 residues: CASSPQGAGANVLTF. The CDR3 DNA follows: TGCGCCAGCAGCCCGCAGGGAGCTGGGGCCAACGTCCTGACTTTC.

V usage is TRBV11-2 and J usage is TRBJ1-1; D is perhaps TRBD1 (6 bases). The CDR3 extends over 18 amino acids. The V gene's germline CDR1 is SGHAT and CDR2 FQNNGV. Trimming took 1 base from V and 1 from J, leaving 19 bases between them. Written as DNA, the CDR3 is TGTGCCAGCAGCTTAGGGCGGGGGGCGCGGATTCGGAACACTGAAGCTTTCTTT. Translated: CASSLGRGARIRNTEAFF.

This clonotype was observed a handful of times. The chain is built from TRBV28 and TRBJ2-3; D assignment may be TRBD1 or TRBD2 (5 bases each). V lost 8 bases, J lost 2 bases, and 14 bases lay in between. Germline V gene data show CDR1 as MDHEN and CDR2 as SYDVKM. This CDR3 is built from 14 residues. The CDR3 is CASPGPKVTDTQYF. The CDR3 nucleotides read TGTGCCAGCCCGGGACCGAAGGTCACAGATACGCAGTATTTT.

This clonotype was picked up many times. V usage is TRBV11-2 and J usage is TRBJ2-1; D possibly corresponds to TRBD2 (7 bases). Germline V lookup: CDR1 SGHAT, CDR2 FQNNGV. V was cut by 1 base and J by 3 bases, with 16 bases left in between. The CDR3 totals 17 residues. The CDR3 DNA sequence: TGTGCCAGCAGCTTAGGAGGGGGGAGGGTGGTCTACAATGAGCAGTTCTTC. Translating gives CASSLGGGRVVYNEQFF.

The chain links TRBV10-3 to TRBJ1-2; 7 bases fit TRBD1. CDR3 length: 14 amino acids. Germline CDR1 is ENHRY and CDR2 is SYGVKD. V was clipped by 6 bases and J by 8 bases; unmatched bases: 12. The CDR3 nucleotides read TGTGCCATCAGCGTTGACAGGGATGCAGACGGCTACACCTTC. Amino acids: CAISVDRDADGYTF.

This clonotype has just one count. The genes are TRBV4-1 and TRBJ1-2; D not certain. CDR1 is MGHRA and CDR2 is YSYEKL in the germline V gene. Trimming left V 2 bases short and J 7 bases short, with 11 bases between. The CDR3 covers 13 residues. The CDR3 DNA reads TGCGCCAGCAGCCAATATGGGTGGTCTGGCTACACCTTC. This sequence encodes CASSQYGWSGYTF.

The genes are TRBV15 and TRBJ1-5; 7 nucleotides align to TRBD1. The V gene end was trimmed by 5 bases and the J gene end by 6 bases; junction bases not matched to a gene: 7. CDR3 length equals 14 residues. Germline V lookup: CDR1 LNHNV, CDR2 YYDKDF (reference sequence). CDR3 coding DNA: TGTGCCACCAGCGGGGGCAGGGGGTCTCAGCCCCAGCATTTT. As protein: CATSGGRGSQPQHF.

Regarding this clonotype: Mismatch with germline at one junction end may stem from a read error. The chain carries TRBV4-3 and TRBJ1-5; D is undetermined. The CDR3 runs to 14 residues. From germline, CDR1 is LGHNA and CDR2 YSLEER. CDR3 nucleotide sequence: TGCGCCGGCAGCCAAGGACTGAGCAATCAGCCCCAGCATTTT. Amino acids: CAGSQGLSNQPQHF.

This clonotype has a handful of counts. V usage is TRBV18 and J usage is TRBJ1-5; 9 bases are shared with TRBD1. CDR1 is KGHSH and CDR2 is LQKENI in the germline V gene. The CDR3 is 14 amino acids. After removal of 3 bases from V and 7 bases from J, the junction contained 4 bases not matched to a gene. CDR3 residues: CASSPGTGKQPQHF. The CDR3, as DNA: TGTGCCAGCTCACCCGGGACAGGGAAACAGCCCCAGCATTTT.

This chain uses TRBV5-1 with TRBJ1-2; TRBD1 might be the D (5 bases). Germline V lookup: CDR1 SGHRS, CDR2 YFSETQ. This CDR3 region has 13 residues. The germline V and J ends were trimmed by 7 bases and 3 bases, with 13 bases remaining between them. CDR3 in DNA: TGCGCCAGCGGACGGGGGAGGGACTATGGCTACACCTTC. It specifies CASGRGRDYGYTF.

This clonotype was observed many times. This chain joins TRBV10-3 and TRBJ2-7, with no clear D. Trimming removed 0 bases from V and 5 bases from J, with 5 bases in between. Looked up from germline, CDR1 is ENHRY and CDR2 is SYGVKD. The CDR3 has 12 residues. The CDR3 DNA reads TGTGCCATCAGTGAGTCGAATCACGAGCAGTACTTC. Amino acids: CAISESNHEQYF.

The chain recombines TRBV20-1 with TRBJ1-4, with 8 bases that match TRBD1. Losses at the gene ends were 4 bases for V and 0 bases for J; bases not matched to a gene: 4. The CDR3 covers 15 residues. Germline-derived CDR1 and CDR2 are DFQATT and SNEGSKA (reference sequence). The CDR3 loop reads CSAKQGGSTNEKLFF. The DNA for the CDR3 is TGCAGTGCTAAACAGGGGGGCTCAACTAATGAAAAACTGTTTTTT.

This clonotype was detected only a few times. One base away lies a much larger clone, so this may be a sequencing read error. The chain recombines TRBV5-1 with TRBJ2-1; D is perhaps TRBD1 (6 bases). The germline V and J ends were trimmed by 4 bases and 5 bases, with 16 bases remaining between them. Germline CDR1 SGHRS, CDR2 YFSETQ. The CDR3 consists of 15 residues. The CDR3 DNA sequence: TGCGCCAGCAGCCCGACAGCAGGGGACAACAATGAGCAGTTCTTC. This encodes CASSPTAGDNNEQFF.

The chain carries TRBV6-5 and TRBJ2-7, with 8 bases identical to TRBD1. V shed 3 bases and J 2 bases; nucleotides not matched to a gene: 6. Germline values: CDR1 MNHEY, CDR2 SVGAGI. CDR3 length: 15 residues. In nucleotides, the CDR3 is TGTGCCAGCAGTTATTCCGCGGACAGGGCCTACGAGCAGTACTTC. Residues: CASSYSADRAYEQYF.

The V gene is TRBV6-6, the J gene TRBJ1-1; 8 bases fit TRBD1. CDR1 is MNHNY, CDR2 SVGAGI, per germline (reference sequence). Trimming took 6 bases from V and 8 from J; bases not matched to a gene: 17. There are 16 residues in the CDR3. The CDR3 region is CASSYRGRLVEKEAFF. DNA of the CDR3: TGTGCCAGCAGCTACAGGGGGAGGTTGGTAGAGAAGGAAGCTTTCTTT.

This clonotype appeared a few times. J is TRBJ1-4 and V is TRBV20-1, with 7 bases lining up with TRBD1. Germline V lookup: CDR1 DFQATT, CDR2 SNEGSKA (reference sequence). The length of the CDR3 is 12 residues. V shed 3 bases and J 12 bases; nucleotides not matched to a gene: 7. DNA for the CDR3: TGCAGTGCTAGGCAGGGGGTGTGGGAACTGTTTTTT. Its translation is CSARQGVWELFF.

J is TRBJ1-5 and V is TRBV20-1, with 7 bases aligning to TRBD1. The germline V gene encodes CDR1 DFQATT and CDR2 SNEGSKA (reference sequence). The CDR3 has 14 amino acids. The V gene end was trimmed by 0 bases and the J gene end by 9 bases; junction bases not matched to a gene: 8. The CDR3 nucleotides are TGCAGTGCTAGAGAGGGACAGAACGTTGGGCCCCAGCATTTT. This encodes CSAREGQNVGPQHF.

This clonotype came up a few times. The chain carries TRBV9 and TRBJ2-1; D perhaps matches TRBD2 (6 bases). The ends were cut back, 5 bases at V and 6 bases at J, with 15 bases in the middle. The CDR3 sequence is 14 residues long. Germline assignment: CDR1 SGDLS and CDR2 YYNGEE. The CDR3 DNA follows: TGTGCCAGCAGGCCTCTAGGAGGGGCCAATGAGCAGTTCTTC. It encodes CASRPLGGANEQFF.

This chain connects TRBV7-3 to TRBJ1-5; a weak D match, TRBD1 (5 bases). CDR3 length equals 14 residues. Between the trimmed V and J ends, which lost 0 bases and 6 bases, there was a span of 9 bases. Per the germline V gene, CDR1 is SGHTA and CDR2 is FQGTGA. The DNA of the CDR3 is TGTGCCAGCAGCTTAACTGGGCAGGGTCAGCCCCAGCATTTT. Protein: CASSLTGQGQPQHF. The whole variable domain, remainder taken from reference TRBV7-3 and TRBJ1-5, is GAGVSQTPSNKVTEKGKYVELRCDPISGHTALYWYRQSLGQGPEFLIYFQGTGAADDSGLPNDRFFAVRPEGSVSTLKIQRTERGDSAVYLCASSLTGQGQPQHFGDGTRLSIL.

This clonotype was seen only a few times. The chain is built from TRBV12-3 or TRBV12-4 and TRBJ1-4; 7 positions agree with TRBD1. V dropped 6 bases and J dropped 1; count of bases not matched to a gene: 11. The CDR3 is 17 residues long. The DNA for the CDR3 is TGTGCCAGCAGCTCCAGTGTTAGGGGGCGAACTAATGAAAAACTGTTTTTT. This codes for CASSSSVRGRTNEKLFF.

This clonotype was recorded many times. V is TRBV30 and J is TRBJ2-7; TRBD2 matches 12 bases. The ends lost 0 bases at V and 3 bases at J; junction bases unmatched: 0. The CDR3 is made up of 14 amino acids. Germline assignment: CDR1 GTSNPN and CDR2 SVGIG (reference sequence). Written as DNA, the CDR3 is TGTGCCTGGAGTGTGGGACTAGCGGGCTACGAGCAGTACTTC. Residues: CAWSVGLAGYEQYF.

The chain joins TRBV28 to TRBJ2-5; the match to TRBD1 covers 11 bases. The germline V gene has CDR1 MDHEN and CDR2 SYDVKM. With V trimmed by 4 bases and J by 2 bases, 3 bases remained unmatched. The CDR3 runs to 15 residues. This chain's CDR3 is CASSSDRGPQETQYF. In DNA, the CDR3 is TGTGCCAGCAGTTCGGACAGGGGGCCTCAAGAGACCCAGTACTTC.

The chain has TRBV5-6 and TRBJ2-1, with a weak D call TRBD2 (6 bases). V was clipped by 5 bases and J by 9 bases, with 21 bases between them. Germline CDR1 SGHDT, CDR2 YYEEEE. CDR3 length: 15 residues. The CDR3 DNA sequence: TGTGCCAGCAGTTCCGGGACGGGGGAATTGGTTGAGCAGTTCTTC. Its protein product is CASSSGTGELVEQFF.

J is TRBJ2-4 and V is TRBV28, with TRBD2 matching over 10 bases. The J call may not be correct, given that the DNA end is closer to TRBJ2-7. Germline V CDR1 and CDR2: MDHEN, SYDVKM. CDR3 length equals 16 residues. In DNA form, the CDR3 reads TGTGCCAGCAGTTTAGACTTAGCGGGAGGACCGCACGAGCAGTACTTC. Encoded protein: CASSLDLAGGPHEQYF.

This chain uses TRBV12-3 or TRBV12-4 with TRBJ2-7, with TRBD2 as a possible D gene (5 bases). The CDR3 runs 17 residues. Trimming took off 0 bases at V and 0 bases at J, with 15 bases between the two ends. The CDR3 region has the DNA TGTGCCAGCAGTTTAGCCCGCCTAGCCGCCAGCTCCTACGAGCAGTACTTC. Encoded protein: CASSLARLAASSYEQYF.